This T cell receptor (beta chain) emerged from a study of Graves' ophthalmopathy and Graves' hyperthyroidism. This clonotype has just a few counts. Amplification targeted the TCR beta CDR3 regions, with RNA transcripts as the source material. RT-PCR with HTBI primers came first, then second-round multiplex PCR. TCRdb called the multiplex PCR reads again in MiXCR, with one record for every CDR3 protein. The data contain under 200,000 distinct CDR3 sequences, about 40% of them singletons. Sequencing was carried out using peripheral blood. The origin of this receptor is a woman aged 35 to 49 with Graves' ophthalmopathy.

This CDR3 reads CASRIDRPYEQYF. CDR3 coding DNA: TGTGCCAGCAGGATTGACAGACCCTACGAGCAGTACTTC. The J gene is TRBJ2-7, the V gene TRBV6-2 or TRBV6-3; TRBD1 is a possible D gene (5 bases). Germline assignment: CDR1 MNHEY and CDR2 SVGEGT. The CDR3 totals 13 residues. V was pared by 6 bases and J by 2 bases, with 11 bases between.